This T cell receptor beta chain was documented in a study of vaccination effects on CD4 cells after COVID-19. Overall study results and limits: Vaccine- and infection-induced clones showed marked clonal contraction late following vaccination.

V lost 1 base and J lost 3, with 15 bases in between. Germline CDR1 SGHDN, CDR2 FVKESK. This CDR3 spans 17 amino acids. With the ViraFEST assay, the study expanded antigen-specific CD4+ T cells using viral peptide pools, then sequenced them. At the end of roughly 9 days of culture, CD4+ T cells were isolated. Vaccination of participants consisted of two doses of either the BNT162b2 or mRNA-1273 vaccine. Nucleocapsid antibodies were negative in the vaccine recipients, who had never had SARS-CoV-2 infection. Half the medium was swapped for IL-2 medium on days 3 and 7. Clones were sequenced by immunoSEQ multiplex PCR, and TCRdb holds only the in-frame ones, with some missing. The table records about 16,000 clones, under 70% of them present only once. Points on this clone: The target antigen is unknown.

Specimen: CD4+ T cells from PBMCs cultured with SARS-CoV-2 spike peptides, collected after COVID-19 vaccination. The chain employs TRBV14 and TRBJ2-2; D call uncertain. The source is a human donor who received a COVID-19 vaccine. CDR3 region: CASSQAVPGYDTGELFF. In DNA, the CDR3 is TGTGCCAGCAGCCAAGCCGTACCAGGTTACGACACCGGGGAGCTGTTTTTT.